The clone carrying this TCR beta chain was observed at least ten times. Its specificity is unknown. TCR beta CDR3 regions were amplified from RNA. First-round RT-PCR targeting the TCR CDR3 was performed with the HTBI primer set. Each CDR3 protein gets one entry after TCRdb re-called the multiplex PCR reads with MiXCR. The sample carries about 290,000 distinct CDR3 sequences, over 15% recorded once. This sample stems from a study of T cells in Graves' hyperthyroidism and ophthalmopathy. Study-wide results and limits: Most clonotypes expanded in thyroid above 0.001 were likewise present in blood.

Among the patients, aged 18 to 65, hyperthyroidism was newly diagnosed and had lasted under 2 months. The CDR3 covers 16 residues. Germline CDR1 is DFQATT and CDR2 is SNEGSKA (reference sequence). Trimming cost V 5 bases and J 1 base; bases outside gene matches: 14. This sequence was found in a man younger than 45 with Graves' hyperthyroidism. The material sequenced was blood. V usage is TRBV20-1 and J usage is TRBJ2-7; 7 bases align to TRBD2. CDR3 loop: CSARRWVGGNSYEQYF. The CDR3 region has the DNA TGCAGTGCTCGGCGGTGGGTGGGGGGGAATTCCTACGAGCAGTACTTC.